This section outlines one T cell receptor beta chain sequence together with its context. Its matching antigen is unknown. TCRdb reprocessed the RACE reads via MiXCR and lists one record per CDR3 protein. The sample consists of over 55,000 distinct CDR3 sequences, approximately 12% of them appearing once. These data originate in a study of human T cells and chemical hapten exposure. Points from the study as a whole: No shift was seen in TCRs above 1 in 1000 frequency with DPC sensitization. Against controls, expanded TCRs gave rise to significantly more large CDR3 similarity clusters.

V shed 3 bases and J shed 0 bases, with 10 bases lying between them. Germline V CDR1 and CDR2: SGHKS, YYEKEE (reference sequence). The CDR3 totals 15 residues. As for time point: patch test 3, about 24 weeks after DPC sensitization. Treatment here: therapeutic diphenylcyclopropenone sensitization with weekly scalp DPC. Only after blood had been drawn was each patch test applied. People who gave samples had alopecia, were 18 to 70 years old, and were suitable for DPC. The material sequenced was whole blood, taken in connection with sensitization to the hapten diphenylcyclopropenone (DPC). The TCR originated in a woman in her forties or fifties with alopecia areata. Some clones in this sample may be carry-over from other donors' samples. The V call is TRBV5-5, the J call TRBJ1-3; D gene unclear. CDR3 in amino acids: CASSWSVGSGNTIYF. The CDR3 DNA is TGTGCCAGCAGCTGGTCCGTGGGCTCTGGAAACACCATATATTTT.